These T cell receptor beta chains were read from a single sample in a study of response to subunit inactivated influenza vaccine. Using its own MiXCR run on the RT-PCR reads, TCRdb lists one record per CDR3 protein. The table has hundreds of thousands of distinct CDR3 sequences, 9.5% to 15% seen once. Here the sequenced sample was non-naive T cells sorted from PBMCs, taken approximately 15 days before vaccination. The source of these receptors is a man in his fifties or sixties who received an inactivated influenza vaccine. CDR3s include the opening cysteine and the closing phenylalanine or tryptophan. The order of the fields is J gene, clone size, D gene, V gene, CDR3 DNA, CDR3 protein. The D gene is left open where the match is weak. The size entry is marked missing in some rows and otherwise reads once, few, many or a size class.

TRBJ2-7 NA NA TRBV5-8 TGTGCCAGCAGCTTACCCGGGAGTAGGACCTACGAGCAGTACTTC CASSLPGSRTYEQYF
TRBJ2-7 few NA TRBV6-2/TRBV6-3 TGTGCCAGCAGTGTTACACGGTTGAGCTACGAGCAGTACTTC CASSVTRLSYEQYF
TRBJ2-3 NA NA TRBV12-5 TGTGCTAGTGGTTTGGACGCCTACACGCAGTATTTT CASGLDAYTQYF
TRBJ2-1 few NA TRBV30 TGTGCCTGGAGTCTACAGGGATCGGCCTACAATGAGCAGTTCTTC CAWSLQGSAYNEQFF
TRBJ2-1 few TRBD2 TRBV13 TGTGCCAGCAGCTCCATAGGGGTGAGGACTAGGAATGTCTATGAGCAGTTCTTC CASSSIGVRTRNVYEQFF
TRBJ2-2 few NA TRBV28 TGTGCCAGCAGTTTATGGGGACAAAACACCGGGGAGCTGTTTTTT CASSLWGQNTGELFF
TRBJ1-5 few NA TRBV6-2/TRBV6-3 TGTGCCAGCAGTCAAATAGGGGGAACTCAGCCCCAGCATTTT CASSQIGGTQPQHF
TRBJ1-1 NA TRBD1 TRBV27 TGTGCCAGCAGCCGGACCTTTTTCGACAGGGTTGGGACTGAAGCTTTCTTT CASSRTFFDRVGTEAFF
TRBJ2-5 few NA TRBV18 TGTGCCAGCTCACGTGTTGTTAAAGAGACCCAGTACTTC CASSRVVKETQYF
TRBJ2-3 NA NA TRBV7-3 TGTGCCAGCAGCCGTACGGGACTTCACACAGATACGCAGTATTTT CASSRTGLHTDTQYF
TRBJ2-3 many NA TRBV7-9 TGTGCCAGCAGCTTAGCACAGGGAAGCACAGATACGCAGTATTTT CASSLAQGSTDTQYF
TRBJ2-7 few NA TRBV4-3 TGCGCCAGCAGCCCCTGGGCGGACTCCTACGAGCAGTACTTC CASSPWADSYEQYF
TRBJ2-1 many TRBD2 TRBV5-1 TGCGCCAGCAGCTTGGGGCCTAGCGGAACTTACAATGAGCAGTTCTTC CASSLGPSGTYNEQFF
TRBJ1-6 few NA TRBV2 TGTGCCAGCAGTGAAAGTACCCTGAGGAATTCACCCCTCCACTTT CASSESTLRNSPLHF
TRBJ2-3 NA NA TRBV27 TGTGCCAGCCGGGGAATAAACACAGATACGCAGTATTTT CASRGINTDTQYF
TRBJ2-5 few NA TRBV20-1 TGCAGTGCTAGAGGGGCGGGGACAGCGGGGACCCAGTACTTC CSARGAGTAGTQYF
TRBJ1-2 few NA TRBV4-3 TGCGCCAGCAGCCAAGATCCCCATCAGGAACGCCTCTTC CASSQDPHQERLF
TRBJ2-2 NA TRBD1 TRBV2 TGTGCCAGCAGAGCGGGACAGGGGGCGACCACCGGGGAGCTGTTTTTT CASRAGQGATTGELFF
TRBJ1-6 NA TRBD1 TRBV7-9 TGTGCCAGCAGCTTAGGGGCGACAGGGGTCAATTCACCCCTCCACTTT CASSLGATGVNSPLHF
TRBJ2-1 few NA TRBV29-1 TGCAGCGTTGAAAAGGGGGTTCATTACAATGAGCAGTTCTTC CSVEKGVHYNEQFF
TRBJ1-2 NA NA TRBV12-3/TRBV12-4 TGTGCCAGCAGTAGGACCTCAAACTATGGCTACACCTTC CASSRTSNYGYTF
TRBJ1-1 NA NA TRBV28 TGTGCCAGCAGCCTTATCGGGGGGGGAAACACTGAAGCTTTCTTT CASSLIGGGNTEAFF
TRBJ2-5 NA NA TRBV6-2/TRBV6-3 TGTGCCAGCAGTCCCAGACAGGATTGGGAGACCCAGTACTTC CASSPRQDWETQYF
TRBJ2-1 many NA TRBV28 TGTGCCAGCATGGGACTCCACTACAATGAGCAGTTCTTC CASMGLHYNEQFF
TRBJ1-4 few NA TRBV2 TGTGCCAGCAGTGAAGGACAGCGGAGGATCCCAACTAATGAAAAACTGTTTTTT CASSEGQRRIPTNEKLFF
TRBJ1-1 many NA TRBV4-1 TGCGCCAGCAGCCAAGAGGTCCAGGGAGGTACTGAAGCTTTCTTT CASSQEVQGGTEAFF
TRBJ2-5 few TRBD1 TRBV28 TGTGCCAGCAGGGAACAGGGGGGCCAAGAGACCCAGTACTTC CASREQGGQETQYF
TRBJ2-3 NA NA TRBV18 TGTGCCAGCTCACCACCGGATAGCACAGATACGCAGTATTTT CASSPPDSTDTQYF
TRBJ1-5 NA TRBD1 TRBV18 TGTGCCAGCTCACCCTCGACAGGGGCGGTCCGTGATCAGCCCCAGCATTTT CASSPSTGAVRDQPQHF
TRBJ2-5 few NA TRBV3-1 TGTGCCTCTTCCTTCCTCCAGGGTACAGAGACCCAGTACTTC CASSFLQGTETQYF
TRBJ2-7 few NA TRBV28 TGTGCCAGCAGCTCCCACGGGGGCGCGAACTACGAGCAGTACTTC CASSSHGGANYEQYF
TRBJ2-2 NA NA TRBV18 TGTGCCAGCTCACCACCAGGGATGAACACCGGGGAGCTGTTTTTT CASSPPGMNTGELFF
TRBJ1-2 few NA TRBV7-8 TGTGCCAGCAGCCCAAAAATCGACACCTACTATGGCTACACCTTC CASSPKIDTYYGYTF
TRBJ2-3 NA NA TRBV6-1 TGTGCCAGCAGTCCTCCGGACCGGCTTTATACGCAGTATTTT CASSPPDRLYTQYF
TRBJ2-2 many TRBD2 TRBV20-1 TGCAGTGCCAGTGGACTAGCGAACACCGGGGAGCTGTTTTTT CSASGLANTGELFF
TRBJ2-6 few NA TRBV12-3/TRBV12-4 TGTGCCAGCAGTTCAAGGGCCTCTGGGGCCAACGTCCTGACTTTC CASSSRASGANVLTF
TRBJ2-5 few NA TRBV12-3/TRBV12-4 TGTGCCAGCAGTTTCGCCCCGCAAGAGACCCAGTACTTC CASSFAPQETQYF
TRBJ1-6 NA NA TRBV21-1 TGTGCCAGCAGCAAGGTTACAGGCCCATATTCACCCCTCCACTTT CASSKVTGPYSPLHF
TRBJ2-1 few NA TRBV6-1 TGTGCCAGCAGTCTAGGGGGGGCCCGGGAGCAGTTCTTC CASSLGGAREQFF
TRBJ2-7 few NA TRBV6-5 TGTGCCAGCAGTTACCAAGCTAGCAGAACCTACGAGCAGTACTTC CASSYQASRTYEQYF
TRBJ1-5 few TRBD1 TRBV2 TGTGCCAGCCAAGGACAGGGCAGCTTTCAGCCCCAGCATTTT CASQGQGSFQPQHF
TRBJ1-5 NA TRBD1 TRBV6-2/TRBV6-3 TGTGCCAGCAGCGACAGGGTACATCAGCCCCAGCATTTT CASSDRVHQPQHF
TRBJ2-7 NA NA TRBV27 TGTGCCAGCAGTCTCCAGGGAACTTTCGAGCAGTACTTC CASSLQGTFEQYF
TRBJ2-3 few TRBD1 TRBV18 TGTGCCAGCTCACCATCTGGACAGGGGGTTCGGGATACGCAGTATTTT CASSPSGQGVRDTQYF
TRBJ1-2 many NA TRBV7-9 TGTGCCAGCAGCTTAAGGACAGACTATGGCTACACCTTC CASSLRTDYGYTF
TRBJ2-3 NA TRBD2 TRBV30 TGTGCCTGGAGCGAGGCTGGACTAGCGGGAGCAGATACGCAGTATTTT CAWSEAGLAGADTQYF
TRBJ1-4 many NA TRBV5-5 TGTGCCAGCAGCCCTTTGGGGGGACGGACTAATGAAAAACTGTTTTTT CASSPLGGRTNEKLFF
TRBJ2-2 many NA TRBV7-9 TGTGCCAGCAGCTTAGATGGCTCAATCCCCGGGGAGCTGTTTTTT CASSLDGSIPGELFF
TRBJ2-1 NA NA TRBV19 TGTGCCAGTACCGAGGGGGTGTGGGAGTACAATGAGCAGTTCTTC CASTEGVWEYNEQFF
TRBJ2-4 few TRBD1 TRBV6-2/TRBV6-3 TGTGCCAGCAGCCAGACAGGGGGCGGCAAAAACATTCAGTACTTC CASSQTGGGKNIQYF
TRBJ2-1 NA TRBD2 TRBV20-1 TGCAGTGCGCCCCCGGGACTAGCGGGAGGTCAATCCTACAATGAGCAGTTCTTC CSAPPGLAGGQSYNEQFF
TRBJ2-2 NA TRBD1 TRBV12-3/TRBV12-4 TGCTCCAGCAGTCCCGACAGGGGGAACACCGGGGAGCTGTTTTTT CSSSPDRGNTGELFF
TRBJ2-3 many TRBD2 TRBV9 TGTGCCAGCAGCGTACTAGCGGGTTCTAGCACAGATACGCAGTATTTT CASSVLAGSSTDTQYF
TRBJ2-7 many NA TRBV15 TGTGCCACCAGCAGAGATAATCCAGGTTACGAGCAGTACTTC CATSRDNPGYEQYF
TRBJ2-1 many NA TRBV6-2/TRBV6-3 TGTGCCAGCAGTTACTCGTTCAATGAGCAGTTCTTC CASSYSFNEQFF
TRBJ2-2 few TRBD2 TRBV15 TGTGCCACGGGAGGGACGGGCACCGGGGAGCTGTTTTTT CATGGTGTGELFF
TRBJ1-6 NA NA TRBV12-3/TRBV12-4 TGTGCCAGCAGTTTCGGGGGGAGGGCATCACCCCTCCACTTT CASSFGGRASPLHF
TRBJ1-5 few TRBD1 TRBV2 TGTGCCAGCGGCCCCGGGACAGGGCGGGCTCAGCCCCAGCATTTT CASGPGTGRAQPQHF
TRBJ2-7 few TRBD1 TRBV20-1 TGCAGTGCTAGCGACCCCCGACAGGGTCAGCGCGAGCAGTACTTC CSASDPRQGQREQYF